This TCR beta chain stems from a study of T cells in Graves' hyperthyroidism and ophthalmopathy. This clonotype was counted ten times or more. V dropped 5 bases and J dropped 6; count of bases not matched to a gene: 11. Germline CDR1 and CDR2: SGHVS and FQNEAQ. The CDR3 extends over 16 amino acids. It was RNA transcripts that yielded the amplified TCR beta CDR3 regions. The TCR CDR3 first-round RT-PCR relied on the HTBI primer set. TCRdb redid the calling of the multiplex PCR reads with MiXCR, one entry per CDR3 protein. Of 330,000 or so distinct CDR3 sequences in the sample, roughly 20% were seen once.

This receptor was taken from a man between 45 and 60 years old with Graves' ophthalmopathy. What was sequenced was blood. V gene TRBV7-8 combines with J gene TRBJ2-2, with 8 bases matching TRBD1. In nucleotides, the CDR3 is TGTGCCAGCAGCCCTCAACCAGGGGGCGCGGCCGGGGAGCTGTTTTTT. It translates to CASSPQPGGAAGELFF. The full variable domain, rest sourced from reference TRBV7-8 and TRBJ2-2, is GAGVSQSPRYKVAKRGQDVALRCDPISGHVSLFWYQQALGQGPEFLTYFQNEAQLDKSGLPSDRFFAERPEGSVSTLKIQRTQQEDSAVYLCASSPQPGGAAGELFFGEGSRLTVL.